The 16 T cell receptor beta chains given below trace back to one sample, sequenced in a study of beta chain features in type 1 diabetes. Sequencing targeted expressed TCRB transcripts, as all isolated RNA had been reverse transcribed. Profiling relied on immunoSEQ multiplex PCR, and the TCRdb table lists in-frame clones only, not all of them. The repertoire has about 930,000 clones, 17% of them found once; the top ten carry 0.02% to 0.03%. What was sequenced was naive CD4+ T cells from blood. The receptors shown here come from a woman between 18 and 30 years old in good health.

This clone was seen once. The sample holds other DNA sequences that translate to the same CDR3. V and J are TRBV6-5 and TRBJ2-7, with 11 bases aligning to TRBD1. V dropped 2 bases and J dropped 4; count of bases not matched to a gene: 1. Looked up from germline, CDR1 is MNHEY and CDR2 is SVGAGI. The CDR3 runs 14 residues. The DNA of the CDR3 is TGTGCCAGCAGTTACGGGACAGGGGGTTACGAGCAGTACTTC. Amino acid sequence: CASSYGTGGYEQYF.

This clone has more than one count but fewer than ten. This rearrangement joins TRBV7-2 to TRBJ2-2; D call uncertain. Germline lookup yields CDR1 SGHTA and CDR2 FQGNSA. V lost 2 bases and J lost 6, with 16 bases in between. The CDR3 has 16 residues. For the CDR3, the DNA is TGTGCCAGCAGCTTACTATCCTTCCCTGGGGCCGGGGAGCTGTTTTTT. Encoded protein: CASSLLSFPGAGELFF.

There are a few counts of this clone. The V gene is TRBV5-4, the J gene TRBJ2-7, with D perhaps given as TRBD1 or TRBD2 (5 bases each). This CDR3 comprises 14 residues. The V and J ends lost 4 bases and 6 bases respectively, with 17 bases between them. The germline CDR1 and CDR2 sequences are SGHNT and YYREEE (reference sequence). CDR3 DNA sequence: TGTGCCAGCAGCCCCCAGGGACGGGGTAGCGAGCAGTACTTC. Translated, it gives CASSPQGRGSEQYF. Full variable domain (outside the CDR3, taken from reference TRBV5-4 and TRBJ2-7): ETGVTQSPTHLIKTRGQQVTLRCSSQSGHNTVSWYQQALGQGPQFIFQYYREEENGRGNFPPRFSGLQFPNYSSELNVNALELDDSALYLCASSPQGRGSEQYFGPGTRLTVT.

V is TRBV11-2 and J is TRBJ2-1; 13 nucleotides align to TRBD2. In germline, CDR1 is SGHAT, CDR2 FQNNGV. The V segment lost 3 bases and the J segment 8 bases; nucleotides outside the gene matches: 7. The CDR3 totals 16 residues. CDR3 residues: CASSLWTSGSTDEQFF. Here the CDR3 DNA reads TGTGCCAGCAGCTTGTGGACTAGCGGGAGTACTGATGAGCAGTTCTTC.

The chain employs TRBV6-6 and TRBJ2-3; TRBD2 aligns across 11 bases. The CDR3 spans 15 residues. Germline V lookup: CDR1 MNHNY, CDR2 SVGAGI (reference sequence). Trimming took 3 bases from V and 3 from J; bases not matched to a gene: 2. This CDR3 is CASSYSSGRTDTQYF. The CDR3 DNA is TGTGCCAGCAGTTATTCTAGCGGGAGGACAGATACGCAGTATTTT.

This clone was counted only a few times. The CDR3 DNA reads TGCGCCAGCAGCTTGAATCTAGGGATTCACTACGAGCAGTACTTC. It encodes CASSLNLGIHYEQYF. The rearrangement links TRBV5-1 to TRBJ2-7; no clear D. V dropped 1 base and J dropped 3 bases, with 14 bases sitting between them. Germline CDR1 reads SGHRS; CDR2 reads YFSETQ. This CDR3 is 15 amino acids long.

In this sample, this clone turned up a few times. V usage is TRBV7-9 and J usage is TRBJ2-1, with TRBD2 matching 9 bases. CDR3 size: 17 residues. CDR1 is SEHNR, CDR2 FQNEAQ, per germline (reference sequence). J gave up 4 bases and V 5 bases, and 12 bases lay outside the gene matches. CDR3 DNA sequence: TGTGCCAGCAGCCCCCGGGGGGCTAGCGGGATTTACAATGAGCAGTTCTTC. This translates into CASSPRGASGIYNEQFF.

The chain couples TRBV2 to TRBJ1-5; D gene ambiguous. The V gene's germline CDR1 is SNHLY and CDR2 FYNNEI. With 8 bases removed from V and 1 base from J, the gap between germline ends came to 9 bases. The CDR3 has 13 residues. CDR3 coding DNA: TGTGCCAGCGGGTGGTACAGCAATCAGCCCCAGCATTTT. Its protein is CASGWYSNQPQHF.

This clone was observed a few times. At the DNA level, this CDR3 is encoded by other sequences in the same sample as well. V is TRBV7-3 and J is TRBJ2-2; D remains unclear. Germline V gene data show CDR1 as SGHTA and CDR2 as FQGTGA. The V and J ends lost 5 bases and 0 bases respectively, with 7 bases between them. The CDR3 is 14 amino acids. CDR3 DNA: TGTGCCAGCAGCCTGGGGTCGAACACCGGGGAGCTGTTTTTT. Amino acid sequence: CASSLGSNTGELFF.

This clone was counted only a few times. The rearrangement joins TRBV29-1 to TRBJ1-3; TRBD1 is a possible D gene (6 bases). There are 13 residues in the CDR3. Trimming removed 7 bases at V and 3 bases at J, with 13 bases between. The germline CDR1 and CDR2 sequences are SQVTM and ANQGSEA. CDR3: CSAGQSIGNTIYF. CDR3 nucleotide sequence: TGCAGCGCTGGACAGTCCATTGGAAACACCATATATTTT.

Only a few counts were recorded for this clone. The CDR3 protein is CASSQDTSYEQYF. CDR3 sequence (DNA): TGTGCCAGCAGCCAAGACACCAGCTACGAGCAGTACTTC. The V call is TRBV14, the J call TRBJ2-5; D is ambiguous. The closer fit of TRBJ2-7 to the DNA end suggests the J call may be wrong. Germline CDR1 SGHDN, CDR2 FVKESK. There are 13 residues in the CDR3.

This clone appeared a few times. The chain combines TRBV7-2 with TRBJ1-5; D is uncertain. Germline values: CDR1 SGHTA, CDR2 FQGNSA. The CDR3 loop spans 15 amino acids. The ends were cut back, 0 bases at V and 7 bases at J, with 13 bases in the middle. CDR3 DNA: TGTGCCAGCAGCTTAGCCCGGACTCTCGGCCAGCCCCAGCATTTT. Translating it yields CASSLARTLGQPQHF. Full variable domain (remainder filled in from reference TRBV7-2 and TRBJ1-5): GAGVSQSPSNKVTEKGKDVELRCDPISGHTALYWYRQSLGQGLEFLIYFQGNSAPDKSGLPSDRFSAERTGGSVSTLTIQRTQQEDSAVYLCASSLARTLGQPQHFGDGTRLSIL.

This clone was recorded a few times. The chain has TRBV11-2 and TRBJ2-5, with D tentatively TRBD2 (6 bases). The DNA end is more similar to TRBJ2-7, so the J call may be wrong. Germline V gene data show CDR1 as SGHAT and CDR2 as FQNNGV. The CDR3 is made up of 15 amino acids. The CDR3 bases are TGTGCCAGCAGCTTAGATCCGCGGGGTTCGGGCGAGCAGTACTTC. It translates to CASSLDPRGSGEQYF.

There are a few counts of this clone. This chain joins TRBV29-1 and TRBJ1-3; D not resolved. Per germline, CDR1 SQVTM and CDR2 ANQGSEA. This CDR3 comprises 13 residues. Trimming took 5 bases from V and 2 from J, leaving 10 bases between them. The CDR3 sequence is CSVQSIAGNTIYF. CDR3 DNA: TGCAGCGTTCAGTCGATTGCTGGAAACACCATATATTTT. Looking up the rest from reference TRBV29-1 and TRBJ1-3 gives the full variable domain: SAVISQKPSRDICQRGTSLTIQCQVDSQVTMMFWYRQQPGQSLTLIATANQGSEATYESGFVIDKFPISRPNLTFSTLTVSNMSPEDSSIYLCSVQSIAGNTIYFGEGSWLTVV.

The V gene is TRBV29-1, the J gene TRBJ1-3; a weak D match, TRBD1 (5 bases). This CDR3 contains 14 residues. Trimming stripped 5 bases from V and 1 base from J, with 12 bases between. Germline values: CDR1 SQVTM, CDR2 ANQGSEA. CDR3 loop: CSVLGVDSGNTIYF. CDR3 DNA: TGCAGCGTTTTGGGGGTAGATTCTGGAAACACCATATATTTT.

This clone was seen a few times. CDR3 amino acids: CASSFTRWTEAFF. Here the CDR3 DNA reads TGTGCCAGCAGTTTCACCCGCTGGACTGAAGCTTTCTTT. The chain uses TRBV28 and TRBJ1-1; D call uncertain. This CDR3 is 13 amino acids long. The germline V and J ends were trimmed by 3 bases and 5 bases, with 10 bases remaining between them. Germline V gives CDR1 MDHEN, CDR2 SYDVKM.